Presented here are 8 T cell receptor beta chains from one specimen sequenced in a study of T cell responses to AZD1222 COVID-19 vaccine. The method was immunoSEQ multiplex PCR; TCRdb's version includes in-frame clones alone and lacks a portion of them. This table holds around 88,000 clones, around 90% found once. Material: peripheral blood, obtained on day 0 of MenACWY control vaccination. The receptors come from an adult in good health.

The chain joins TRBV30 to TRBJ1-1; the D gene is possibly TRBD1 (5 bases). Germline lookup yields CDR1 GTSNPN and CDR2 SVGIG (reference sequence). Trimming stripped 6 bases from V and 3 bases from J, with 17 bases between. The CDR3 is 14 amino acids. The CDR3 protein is CACYLRDGHTEAFF. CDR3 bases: TGTGCCTGCTACTTGAGGGACGGACACACTGAAGCTTTCTTT.

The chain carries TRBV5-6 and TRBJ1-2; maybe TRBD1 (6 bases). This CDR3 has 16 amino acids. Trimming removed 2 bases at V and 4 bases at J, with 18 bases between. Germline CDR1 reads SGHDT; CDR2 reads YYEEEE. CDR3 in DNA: TGTGCCAGCAGCTTCGGACAGCCCGGGGTGGGCTATGGCTACACCTTC. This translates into CASSFGQPGVGYGYTF. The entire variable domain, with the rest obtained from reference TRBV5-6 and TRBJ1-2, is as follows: DAGVTQSPTHLIKTRGQQVTLRCSPKSGHDTVSWYQQALGQGPQFIFQYYEEEERQRGNFPDRFSGHQFPNYSSELNVNALLLGDSALYLCASSFGQPGVGYGYTFGSGTRLTVV.

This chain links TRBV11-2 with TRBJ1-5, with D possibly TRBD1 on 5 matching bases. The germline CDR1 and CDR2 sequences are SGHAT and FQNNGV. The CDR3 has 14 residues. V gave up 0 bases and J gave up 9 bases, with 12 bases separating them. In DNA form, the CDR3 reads TGTGCCAGCAGCTTAGAATGGGGGGGAGGGCCCCAGCATTTT. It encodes CASSLEWGGGPQHF.

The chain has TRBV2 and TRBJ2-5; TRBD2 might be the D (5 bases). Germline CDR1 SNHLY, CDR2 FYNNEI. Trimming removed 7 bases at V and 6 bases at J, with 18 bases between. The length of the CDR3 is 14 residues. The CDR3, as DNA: TGTGCCAGCAAGGTCGACGCGGGTGGTCAGACCCAGTACTTC. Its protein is CASKVDAGGQTQYF.

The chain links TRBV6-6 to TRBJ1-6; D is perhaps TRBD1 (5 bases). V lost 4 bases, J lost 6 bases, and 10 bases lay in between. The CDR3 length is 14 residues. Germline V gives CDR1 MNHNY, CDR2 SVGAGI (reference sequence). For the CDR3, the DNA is TGTGCCAGCAGTTGGGGACCGATTAATTCACCCCTCCACTTT. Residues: CASSWGPINSPLHF.

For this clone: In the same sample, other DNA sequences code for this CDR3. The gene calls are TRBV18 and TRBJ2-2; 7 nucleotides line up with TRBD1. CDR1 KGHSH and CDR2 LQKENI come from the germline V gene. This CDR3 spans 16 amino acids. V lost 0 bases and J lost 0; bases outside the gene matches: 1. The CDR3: CASSPPTGTNTGELFF. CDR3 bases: TGTGCCAGCTCACCACCGACAGGGACGAACACCGGGGAGCTGTTTTTT.

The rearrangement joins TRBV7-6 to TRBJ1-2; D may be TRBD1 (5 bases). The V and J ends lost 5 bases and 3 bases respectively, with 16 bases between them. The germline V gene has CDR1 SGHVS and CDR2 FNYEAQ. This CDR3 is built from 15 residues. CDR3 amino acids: CASSLLVGAHYGYTF. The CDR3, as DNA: TGTGCCAGCAGCCTGCTCGTCGGGGCACACTATGGCTACACCTTC.

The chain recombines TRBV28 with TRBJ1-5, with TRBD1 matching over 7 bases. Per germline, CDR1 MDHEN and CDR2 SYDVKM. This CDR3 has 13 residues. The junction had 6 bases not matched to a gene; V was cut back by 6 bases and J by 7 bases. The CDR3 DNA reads TGTGCCAGCAGATCCGGACAGGCACAGCCCCAGCATTTT. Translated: CASRSGQAQPQHF.